This TCR beta chain was captured by sequencing in a study of blood T cell repertoires in COVID-19 (dated by TCRdb to the early 2020s). A note on the overall study: Collaborator samples came from the United States, Italy and Spain and covered acute and convalescent phases of COVID-19. The prospective study material was composed of cDNA or gDNA derived from T cells, B-cell-depleted T cells, or PBMCs. The repertoires were released in a freely available public database intended as a resource for research on the immune response to SARS-CoV-2. Subjects who had been exposed to COVID-19, were actively infected with it, or had recovered from it provided the deeply sampled blood TCRbeta repertoires that made up the dataset. HLA class I and class II types, where available, came from metadata supplied by the sample provider rather than from assay-based typing. The samples were drawn from two sources: the first 160 participants of the ongoing ImmuneRACE study, and 1,000 to 1,500 subjects contributed by 6 global collaborators. Nearly every sample came with metadata listing a de-identified subject ID, COVID-19 status, age in years and sex.

TCRbeta CDR3 regions were amplified from genomic DNA by means of the immunoSEQ Assay, a bias-controlled multiplex PCR. Processing in the source paper ran as follows. The number of nucleated cells in each sample was estimated from the amplification of reference gene primers within the assay. To quantify the absolute abundance of each unique TCRbeta CDR3 rearrangement, sequence reads were collapsed and filtered. For each sample, productive Simpson clonality was calculated as the square root of Simpson's diversity index over productive rearrangements. Imported from immuneACCESS, the table was reduced by TCRdb to in-frame sequences with V and J called. These copies leave out some clones; in studies compared against another copy, an unresolved V gene accounts for under half, and the cause of the remainder is not known. That table gives V, J and clone size, and the DNA gave D and trimming. The sample yields some 320,000 clones; about 89% were counted once. The ten largest clones take up around 8% of the sample.

A second Seattle source provided samples from volunteer blood donors who had recovered from COVID-19. Collaborating institutions collected whole blood in K2EDTA tubes following their own protocols. For TCRbeta analysis, collaborators shipped samples as frozen whole blood, isolated PBMCs, or DNA extracted from either of those sample types. General study outcomes and caveats: How much clinical and demographic metadata was included differed by source and by participant, and the metadata was provided uncurated.

Worth noting for this clone: No antigen is known for it. Per-nucleotide qualities are absent, and no much larger clonotype sits a single base away.

Reading from cysteine to phenylalanine, the CDR3 counts 14 amino acids. Only the CDR3 part of the read is kept: 42 bases, read in frame from the first base. The chain uses TRBV21-1 and TRBJ1-1; TRBD1, the table's D call, lacks a check against the DNA. TRBV21-1 is annotated as a pseudogene. Input material: peripheral blood. This TCR was sampled from a woman in her fifties or sixties who had recovered from COVID-19. The DNA sequence follows: TGTGCCAGCAGCAAACAAAAGGGGGCCCATGAAGCTTTCTTT. This encodes CASSKQKGAHEAFF.